This record covers a single TCR beta chain. Its antigen is unknown. This entry belongs to a study of OX40 agonist ivuxolimab in advanced cancers. Overall study: Intravenous ivuxolimab at 0.01 to 10 mg/kg was given to patients every 2 weeks.

Patients had blood sampled at baseline and again on cycle 4 day 1 and cycle 7 day 1. The protocol was immunoSEQ multiplex PCR, while the TCRdb copy is restricted to in-frame clones and leaves out a portion. The repertoire holds approximately 80,000 clones, with roughly 94% as singletons. The study's findings and limits: Averaged across samples, CD8+ T cells carried more expanded clones than CD4+ did.

Germline CDR1 and CDR2: SGDLS and YYNGEE. CDR3 length: 14 residues. The V end was cut by 0 bases, the J end by 0 bases, with 4 bases between. The clonotype was recovered from an adult with an advanced solid tumor such as melanoma, head and neck, liver or kidney cancer. The material sequenced was CD4+ or CD8+ T cells sorted from blood, taken in a trial of the OX40 agonist ivuxolimab. J is TRBJ2-1 and V is TRBV9; D ambiguous. Here the CDR3 DNA reads TGTGCCAGCAGCGTAGAGGGCTCCTACAATGAGCAGTTCTTC. Encoded protein: CASSVEGSYNEQFF.